This entry is about one T cell receptor beta chain. Its target antigen remains unknown. The library was obtained by the immunoSEQ multiplex PCR assay. For the multiplex PCR, a mixture combining 60 forward primers for TCR Vbeta segments and 13 reverse primers for TCR Jbeta segments was used. The CDR3 region of rearranged TCR beta genes was amplified from genomic DNA with a multiplex PCR assay. The amplified TCR beta libraries were sequenced on the Illumina HiSeq System as 87-base-pair reads. The source study handled its data this way. In a later analysis, 70 million to 95 million unique TCR beta chains were counted across the roughly 610 repertoires, and around 10 million of these chains were shared by at least two donors. Raw reads were error-corrected and collapsed into unique sequences by a nearest-neighbor algorithm in which closely related sequences were merged to remove PCR and sequencing errors. Alignment of CDR3 sequences to IMGT reference sequences was used to assign V, D and J gene segments. For a sequence to be retained, a match of at least six nucleotides to both a V gene segment and a J gene segment was required. Rearrangements were called productive when the CDR3 lacked stop codons and stayed in frame with V and J; all others were non-productive. Following IMGT convention, CDR3 was defined as the stretch from the second conserved V-encoded cysteine up to the conserved J-encoded phenylalanine. Sequences without an unambiguous match to a single V gene segment were excluded from the earlier analysis of about 640 of the donors. In an earlier analysis of several hundred of the donors, a V segment was called functional when productive rearrangements were above 56.7%, and segregating when the standard deviation between donors exceeded 5%. A statistical classification framework was developed to diagnose cytomegalovirus status using the catalog of TCR beta chain sequences. V and J gene assignment, in a later analysis, came from comparing TCR nucleotide sequences with IMGT/GENE-DB human TR gene sequences. A later analysis assigned CDR3 sequences and most-parsimonious VDJ recombination scenarios with the TCRdist pipeline. In a later analysis, each TCR beta chain was defined by its CDR3 amino acid sequence together with its V-gene family, and reads without a unique V-gene family were excluded. In a later analysis, several hundred highly shared, low-generation-probability nucleotide sequences were removed to address suspected cross-contamination and a sequencing artifact. In a later analysis, a clonal expansion index for each public chain was calculated from normalized within-repertoire ranks of inferred template counts. In a later analysis, generation probabilities were computed with a VDJ recombination model fitted to out-of-frame rearrangements, and the resulting probabilities were checked against IGoR. Hypergeometric tests were used in a later analysis to score TCR-TCR, TCR-HLA and TCR-CMV co-occurrence, with a repertoire-size bias correction applied to the TCR pairs. A later analysis estimated false discovery rates by permuting HLA or CMV assignments 20 times. A later analysis grouped co-occurring TCRs with DBSCAN, adding TCRdist sequence similarity when clustering within HLA-allele-positive subsets. Repertoires with fewer than 30,000 or more than 120,000 public chains were left out of co-occurrence clustering, as were four to six repertoires with anomalous nucleotide sharing. Here the immuneACCESS table is served through TCRdb, limited to in-frame sequences with V and J called. Missing clones are a known gap in these copies; in checked studies unresolved V genes cover under half, and the rest lacks a known reason. V, J and clone size are those of that table, while D and trimming were read from the DNA. The sample's clone listing holds about 50,000 clones. About 12% of the sample is held by the ten biggest clonotypes.

The cohort comprised fewer than 750 healthy bone marrow donors. Cohort members were all nominally healthy when sampled, although unrecorded immune exposures were likely present. The donor was CMV seropositive and was included in the group of 270 or so seropositive cohort members. A peripheral blood sample was collected from each donor, and TCR beta sequencing was performed on peripheral blood mononuclear cells. The Qiagen DNeasy Blood Extraction Kit was used to extract genomic DNA from the blood cell samples. The data were obtained in a study of cytomegalovirus exposure and HLA in healthy donors (dated by TCRdb to the late 2010s). With regard to the full study: According to an earlier analysis of a few hundred of the donors, about 179 million T cells yielded approximately 120 million unique TCR beta sequences and 276 Gb of sequence data. In addition to the first cohort of 500 to 850 subjects, a separate validation cohort of under 150 different subjects was used. About 320 gigabases of sequencing data and approximately 84 million unique TCR sequences were included in an early release covering several hundred HLA-typed donors. Among the approximately 420 genotyped donors, roughly 80% belonged to the genetic ancestry cluster associated with self-reported Caucasian donors. Among 398 genotyped donors of the cohort, an average of approximately 230,000 unique TCR beta nucleotide sequences were sequenced per donor, around 20% of them non-productive. In a later genetic analysis, genome-wide SNP genotypes for about three fifths of the roughly 670 donors were used, and that subset was treated as a discovery cohort. Typing coverage varied by locus: roughly 629-640 donors for A, B, C, DRB1 and DQB1; 522 for DQA1; some 610 for DPA1; some 470 for DPB1. Roughly five DR-DQ haplotypes were treated as single units for association and clustering because of strong linkage in the cohort. An earlier analysis of fewer than 750 of the donors used high-throughput TCR beta sequencing to judge whether each TCR beta V gene segment behaved as functional or pseudogenic. A later analysis re-examined previously published TCR beta repertoires from 500 to 700 donors and added high-resolution HLA genotyping to investigate patterns of TCR occurrence. Rather than using new phenotypic data, the later analysis identified candidate immune exposures from TCR beta sequences and from how often those sequences occurred across donors. All discovery cohort repertoires had been generated using a single sequencing platform. Donor age, sex, ethnicity and CMV serostatus were compiled together with the repertoire data. To predict cytomegalovirus infection status, the study combined high-throughput TCR immunosequencing, statistical association of individual TCRs with disease status, and machine learning. The study aimed to test whether signatures of past pathogen exposure could be identified by cataloging public T cell receptors. HLA typing covered class I and class II loci at four-digit resolution. The T cell repertoires of 670 or so subjects were profiled by immunosequencing and related to cytomegalovirus serostatus. The paper as a whole reports these results and caveats: The 87-base-pair reads could not distinguish some IMGT-functional V segments, including TRBV6-2 and TRBV6-3, so those segments were excluded. A cluster of highly shared sequence variants was judged likely to be a technical artifact of the sequencing pipeline. Linkage disequilibrium might explain the correlated functional status among segregating V segments, but an unknown experimental factor could not be ruled out. In vitro tests confirmed that a few of the cytomegalovirus-associated TCR beta chains recognize cytomegalovirus antigens. A later analysis found that HLA-associated TCR beta chains were more clonally expanded and had lower generation probabilities than equally common non-associated chains. Presence/absence analyses assumed roughly uniform sequencing depth across donors, an assumption that may not hold. A later analysis found that TCR association rates varied across HLA loci, with DRB1 alleles showing the most associated TCRs and HLA-C alleles the fewest. Because some donors lacked HLA typing at each locus, the association tests relied only on the typed subset. The classifier was reported to diagnose cytomegalovirus status with high specificity and sensitivity in both the original and validation cohorts. In a later analysis, several top co-occurrence clusters were reported to appear linked to parvovirus B19, influenza, CMV and Epstein-Barr virus. In a later genetic analysis, a missense DCLRE1C variant was associated with V-gene and J-gene trimming of TCR beta chains, and the association was replicated in an independent cohort. A further reported finding was that TCR beta sequences accurately predicted the HLA-A and HLA-B alleles for most subjects in the first cohort. For the cohort, immune exposure information was limited to CMV serostatus. In a later genetic analysis, fewer N-insertions in productive TCRs were reported among donors in an Asian-associated ancestry cluster than the approximately 670-donor mean. Strong co-occurrence of HLA alleles, especially DR and DQ, made assigning TCR associations to individual alleles difficult. While some public TCRs were present in many individuals, most TCR sequences turned up only very rarely across donors. Only TCR beta chains were sequenced in this cohort, and the absence of alpha or paired-chain data limited detectable features. Because counts were too low, roughly 16 rarely observed V segments, including chromosome 9 orphons, were left out of the earlier analysis of 500 to 650 of the donors. In an earlier analysis of some 500 of the donors, most TCR beta V segments appeared in productive rearrangements about 87% or about 30% of the time, broadly matching IMGT annotations. At a false discovery rate of 0.05, a later analysis linked about 17,000 TCR beta sequences to specific HLA alleles. According to a later analysis, most CMV-associated TCR beta chains appeared to be HLA-restricted, and the HLA associations seemed to be driven largely by CMV exposure. The authors suggested that the approach could potentially be generalized to other disease states and immunological phenotypes. The study listed approximately 150 TCR beta chains as associated with cytomegalovirus.

Germline trimming: 1 base from V, 5 bases from J; junction bases outside gene matches: 5. The CDR3 holds 16 amino acids from the cysteine to the phenylalanine. The DNA shown is the 48-base CDR3, in frame from base 1. CDR1 and CDR2, per the germline V gene, are SGHNT and YENEEA. The sequenced sample consisted of PBMCs. The sequence links TRBV11-3 to TRBJ2-2; 9 bases in the junction line up with TRBD2. The origin of this receptor is an older woman in good health and CMV-seropositive. The nucleotide sequence reads as follows: TGTGCCAGCAGCTTAGGTCTAGCGGGGATGACCGGGGAGCTGTTTTTT. This yields the protein CASSLGLAGMTGELFF.